This entry describes one TCR beta chain. V gave up 6 bases and J gave up 1 base, with 15 bases separating them. Germline values: CDR1 ENHRY, CDR2 SYGVKD. The CDR3 runs 15 residues. This sample is drawn from a study of blood T cell repertoires in COVID-19. The wider study: Both acute and convalescent COVID-19 samples were obtained from the United States, Italy and Spain. Sources were T cells, B-cell-depleted T cells, or PBMCs; the material itself was cDNA or gDNA.

In the original analysis: Reference gene primers were amplified, and this amplification served to estimate nucleated cell counts. Libraries were prepared by immunoSEQ multiplex PCR; TCRdb keeps only in-frame clonotypes and omits some of them. The V and J calls and clone size come from that table; D and trimming were worked out from the DNA. This table holds some 150,000 clones, approximately 88% found once. Sequencing was done on a sample of peripheral blood. This chain joins TRBV10-3 and TRBJ1-1, with D perhaps TRBD1 (6 bases). The origin of this receptor is a human donor in a cohort sampled during active COVID-19. The chain's CDR3 is CAISRDNNRNTEAFF. CDR3 sequence (DNA): TGTGCCATCAGCCGGGACAACAATAGGAACACTGAAGCTTTCTTT.